This T cell receptor beta chain was identified in a study of control samples from healthy donors and cancer patients. The CDR3 length is 13 residues. Germline V gene lookup returns CDR1 SNHLY and CDR2 FYNNEI. The V and J ends lost 0 bases and 4 bases respectively, with 5 bases between them. Only in-frame clones appear in the TCRdb table, and some are missing; sequencing was by immunoSEQ multiplex PCR. The table records roughly 94,000 clones, about 88% of them present only once. The receptor's source is a man in his 70s with lung cancer. The specimen sequenced was PBMCs. The chain couples TRBV2 to TRBJ2-3, with no clear D. CDR3 sequence reads: CASSEAWSDTQYF. CDR3 nucleotide sequence: TGTGCCAGCAGTGAAGCCTGGTCAGATACGCAGTATTTT.